The 13 T cell receptor beta chains in this list originate from one sample, sequenced in a study of technical replicates of blood from a few donors (dated by TCRdb to about 2017). Preparation of the library involved the immunoSEQ multiplex PCR assay. The table was pulled from immuneACCESS by TCRdb, which kept in-frame rearrangements only. Such tables lose some clones; where checked, under half of the loss comes from unresolved V genes, and the rest has no known cause. This sample gives 11,000 to 15,000 clones in total; approximately 88% of them show up just once. In total, the top ten clones hold over 9.5% of the sample. Sequenced material: PBMCs. Receptors were obtained from a human donor in good health.

The chain carries TRBV7-9 and TRBJ2-2; 8 nucleotides line up with TRBD1. The CDR3 spans 14 residues. Trimming at V came to 7 bases and at J to 1 base, leaving 2 bases not matched to a gene. CDR1 is SEHNR, CDR2 FQNEAQ, per germline (reference sequence). This CDR3 is CASTGTGNTGELFF. In DNA form, the CDR3 reads TGTGCCAGCACCGGGACAGGGAACACCGGGGAGCTGTTTTTT.

CDR3 nucleotide sequence: TGTGCCAGCAGTGAATATAATGGGGGGTATGGCTACACCTTC. Protein sequence: CASSEYNGGYGYTF. The chain couples TRBV25-1 to TRBJ1-2; TRBD1 might be the D (5 bases). Trimming took 0 bases from V and 5 from J, leaving 10 bases between them. This CDR3 spans 14 amino acids. Germline V CDR1 and CDR2: MGHDK, SYGVNS.

The chain recombines TRBV7-9 with TRBJ2-3, with 10 bases matching TRBD1. This CDR3 has 15 amino acids. Germline assignment: CDR1 SEHNR and CDR2 FQNEAQ (reference sequence). After removal of 3 bases from V and 2 bases from J, the junction contained 2 bases not matched to a gene. The CDR3 nucleotides are TGTGCCAGCAGCTTGAGACAGGGGGCCACAGATACGCAGTATTTT. Protein product: CASSLRQGATDTQYF.

The CDR3 here is CASGPSTSGIHEQYF. In DNA form, the CDR3 reads TGTGCCAGCGGACCTTCGACTAGCGGGATCCACGAGCAGTACTTC. The chain is built from TRBV28 and TRBJ2-7; 11 bases are a match to TRBD2. The CDR3 has 15 residues. From germline, CDR1 is MDHEN and CDR2 SYDVKM. With V trimmed by 8 bases and J by 5 bases, 11 bases remained unmatched.

V and J are TRBV5-4 and TRBJ2-1; 8 nucleotides agree with TRBD2. The germline V gene encodes CDR1 SGHNT and CDR2 YYREEE (reference sequence). J lost 0 bases, V lost 2 bases, and 10 bases had no gene match. CDR3 length: 18 residues. The CDR3 reads CASSFGISGISSYNEQFF. The CDR3 nucleotides read TGTGCCAGCAGCTTCGGTATTAGCGGGATCAGCTCCTACAATGAGCAGTTCTTC.

J is TRBJ1-2 and V is TRBV5-6, with 8 bases aligning to TRBD1. Trimming took 6 bases from V and 8 from J; bases not matched to a gene: 9. The length of the CDR3 is 13 residues. The V gene's germline CDR1 is SGHDT and CDR2 YYEEEE. The CDR3 nucleotides are TGTGCCAGCATCCTCACAGGGGGTTGGGGCTACACCTTC. Encoded protein: CASILTGGWGYTF.

CDR3 coding DNA: TGTGCCAGCAGCTTAGGCACAGGGAACGGCTACACCTTC. This codes for CASSLGTGNGYTF. The genes are TRBV13 and TRBJ1-2; a weak D match, TRBD1 (6 bases). With 0 bases removed from V and 8 bases from J, the gap between germline ends came to 10 bases. The CDR3 length is 13 residues. Germline V gene sequence: CDR1 PRHDT, CDR2 FYEKMQ (reference sequence).

CDR3 loop: CASMDWKNTGELFF. The CDR3 nucleotides read TGTGCCAGTATGGACTGGAAGAACACCGGGGAGCTGTTTTTT. The chain carries TRBV19 and TRBJ2-2, with D possibly TRBD2 on 5 matching bases. The CDR3 spans 14 residues. Germline lookup yields CDR1 LNHDA and CDR2 SQIVND (reference sequence). The V gene lost 7 bases and the J gene lost 1 base, with 10 bases spanning the gap.

This clone occurred once. V is TRBV4-2 and J is TRBJ2-3; 9 bases are shared with TRBD2. V was clipped by 1 base and J by 4 bases; unmatched bases: 9. The CDR3 extends over 17 amino acids. The germline CDR1 and CDR2 sequences are LGHNA and YNFKEQ. CDR3 sequence: CASSQGGAGGRADTQYF. DNA of the CDR3: TGTGCCAGCAGCCAAGGGGGGGCGGGAGGGCGTGCAGATACGCAGTATTTT.

J is TRBJ2-1 and V is TRBV19, with D possibly being TRBD2 (6 bases). Germline CDR1 reads LNHDA; CDR2 reads SQIVND (reference sequence). V was trimmed by 3 bases and J by 8 bases, leaving 17 bases between them. CDR3 length equals 15 residues. CDR3 sequence (DNA): TGTGCCAGTAGTATTCTGGACGGGAGTAAGGATGAGCAGTTCTTC. Translated: CASSILDGSKDEQFF. Full variable domain (missing parts from reference TRBV19 and TRBJ2-1): DGGITQSPKYLFRKEGQNVTLSCEQNLNHDAMYWYRQDPGQGLRLIYYSQIVNDFQKGDIAEGYSVSREKKESFPLTVTSAQKNPTAFYLCASSILDGSKDEQFFGPGTRLTVL.

The chain recombines TRBV6-1 with TRBJ2-1; TRBD1 aligns across 9 bases. V shed 6 bases, J shed 14 bases, and the junction held 14 bases outside the gene matches. Germline-derived CDR1 and CDR2 are MNHNS and SASEGT. This CDR3 is built from 14 residues. The CDR3 coding sequence is TGTGCCAGCAGAGCCGGGACAGGGTACCCCATGGAGTTCTTC. It yields the protein CASRAGTGYPMEFF.

This chain joins TRBV9 and TRBJ2-7, with 9 bases lining up with TRBD2. The V and J ends lost 0 bases and 3 bases, in that order; junction bases with no gene match: 4. CDR1 SGDLS and CDR2 YYNGEE come from the germline V gene. CDR3 size: 15 residues. The CDR3 DNA sequence: TGTGCCAGCAGCGTAGGGGCTAGCGGGATCTACGAGCAGTACTTC. The encoded protein is CASSVGASGIYEQYF.

J is TRBJ2-5 and V is TRBV10-3; possible D gene TRBD2, 6 bases. V lost 3 bases to trimming and J lost 1 base, with 15 bases between them. Germline V lookup: CDR1 ENHRY, CDR2 SYGVKD. The CDR3 has 16 amino acids. CDR3 loop: CAISDPRRGSQETQYF. The CDR3, as DNA: TGTGCCATCAGTGACCCCCGACGGGGGTCCCAAGAGACCCAGTACTTC.